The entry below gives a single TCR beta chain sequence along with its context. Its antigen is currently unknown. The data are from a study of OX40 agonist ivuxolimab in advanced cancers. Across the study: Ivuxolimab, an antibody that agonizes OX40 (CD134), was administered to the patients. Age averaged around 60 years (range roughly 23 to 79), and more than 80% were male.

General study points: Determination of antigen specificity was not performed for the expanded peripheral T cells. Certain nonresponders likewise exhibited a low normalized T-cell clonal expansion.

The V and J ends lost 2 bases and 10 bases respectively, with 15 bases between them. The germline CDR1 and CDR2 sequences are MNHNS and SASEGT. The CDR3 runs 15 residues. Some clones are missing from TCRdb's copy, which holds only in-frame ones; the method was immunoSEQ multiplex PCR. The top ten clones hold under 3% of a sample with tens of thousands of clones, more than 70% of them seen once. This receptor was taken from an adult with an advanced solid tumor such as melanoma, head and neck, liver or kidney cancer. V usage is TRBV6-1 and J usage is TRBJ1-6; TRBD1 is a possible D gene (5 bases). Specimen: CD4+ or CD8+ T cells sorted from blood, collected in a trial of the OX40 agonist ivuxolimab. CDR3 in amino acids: CASSELVGSGSPLHF. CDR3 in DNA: TGTGCCAGCAGTGAACTGGTGGGGTCAGGGTCACCCCTCCACTTT.